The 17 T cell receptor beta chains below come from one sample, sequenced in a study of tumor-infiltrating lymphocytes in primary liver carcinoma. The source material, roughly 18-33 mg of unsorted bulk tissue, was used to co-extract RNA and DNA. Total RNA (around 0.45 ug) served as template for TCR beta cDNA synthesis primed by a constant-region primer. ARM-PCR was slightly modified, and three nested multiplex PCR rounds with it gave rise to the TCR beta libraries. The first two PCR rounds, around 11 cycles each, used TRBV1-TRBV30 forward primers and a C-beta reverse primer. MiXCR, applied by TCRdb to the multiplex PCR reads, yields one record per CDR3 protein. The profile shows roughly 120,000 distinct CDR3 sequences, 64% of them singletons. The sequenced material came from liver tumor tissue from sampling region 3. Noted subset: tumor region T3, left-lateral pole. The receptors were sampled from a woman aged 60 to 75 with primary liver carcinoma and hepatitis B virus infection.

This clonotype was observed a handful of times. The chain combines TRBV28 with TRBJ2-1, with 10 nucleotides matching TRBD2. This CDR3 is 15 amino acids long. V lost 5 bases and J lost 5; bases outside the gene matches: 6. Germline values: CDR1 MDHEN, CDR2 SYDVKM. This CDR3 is CASSPWTSGDNEQFF. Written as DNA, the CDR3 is TGTGCCAGCAGTCCATGGACTAGCGGCGACAATGAGCAGTTCTTC.

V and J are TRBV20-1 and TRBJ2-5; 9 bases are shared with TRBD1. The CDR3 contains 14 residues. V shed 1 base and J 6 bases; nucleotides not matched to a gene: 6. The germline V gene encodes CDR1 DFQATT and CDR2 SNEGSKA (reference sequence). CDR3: CSARAGDRVKTQYF. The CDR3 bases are TGCAGTGCTAGAGCCGGGGACAGGGTGAAGACCCAGTACTTC.

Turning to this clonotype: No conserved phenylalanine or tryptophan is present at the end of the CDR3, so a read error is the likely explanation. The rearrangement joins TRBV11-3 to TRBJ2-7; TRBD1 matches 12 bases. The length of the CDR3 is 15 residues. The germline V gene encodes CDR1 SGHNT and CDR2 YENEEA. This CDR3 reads CASNLGTGGSLGQYS. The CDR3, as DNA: TGTGCCAGCAACTTAGGGACAGGGGGCTCCCTCGGGCAGTACTCC.

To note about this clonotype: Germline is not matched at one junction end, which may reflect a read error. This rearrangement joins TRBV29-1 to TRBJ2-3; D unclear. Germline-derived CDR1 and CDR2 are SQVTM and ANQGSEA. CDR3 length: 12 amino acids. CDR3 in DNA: TGCAGCGTTGAGACCGGTGCAGATACGCGGTATTTT. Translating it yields CSVETGADTRYF.

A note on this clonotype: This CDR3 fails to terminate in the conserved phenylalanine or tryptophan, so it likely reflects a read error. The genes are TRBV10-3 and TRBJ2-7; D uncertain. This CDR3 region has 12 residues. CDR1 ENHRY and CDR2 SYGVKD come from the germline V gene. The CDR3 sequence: CAIEMVTYEQYC. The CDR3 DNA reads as TGCGCCATTGAGATGGTAACCTACGAGCAGTACTGC.

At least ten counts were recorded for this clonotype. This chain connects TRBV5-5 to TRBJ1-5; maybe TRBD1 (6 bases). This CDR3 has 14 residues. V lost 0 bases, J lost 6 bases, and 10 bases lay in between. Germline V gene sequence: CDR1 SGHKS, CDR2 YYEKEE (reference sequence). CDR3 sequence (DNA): TGTGCCAGCAGCTTGGCAGGGGCGGGTCAGCCCCAGCATTTT. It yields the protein CASSLAGAGQPQHF.

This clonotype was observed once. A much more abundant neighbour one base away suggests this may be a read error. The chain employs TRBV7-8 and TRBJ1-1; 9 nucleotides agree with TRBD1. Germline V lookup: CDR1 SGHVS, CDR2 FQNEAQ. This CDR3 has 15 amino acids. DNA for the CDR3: TGTACCAGCAGCTTAGGTGGGACAGGGAGAACTGAAGCTTTCTTT. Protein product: CTSSLGGTGRTEAFF.

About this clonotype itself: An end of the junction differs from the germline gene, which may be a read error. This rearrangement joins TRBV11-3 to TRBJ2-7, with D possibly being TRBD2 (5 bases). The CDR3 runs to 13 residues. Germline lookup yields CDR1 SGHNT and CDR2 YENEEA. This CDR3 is CTSRLSGVGEQYF. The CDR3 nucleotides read TGTACCAGCCGCCTGTCCGGGGTTGGCGAGCAATACTTC.

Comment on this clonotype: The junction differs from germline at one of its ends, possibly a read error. CDR3 amino acids: CTSSSRTDRGAYSGNTIYF. The CDR3 DNA reads TGTACCAGCAGCTCACGCACGGACAGGGGAGCGTACTCTGGAAACACCATATACTTT. The chain uses TRBV11-2 and TRBJ1-3; the match to TRBD1 covers 9 bases. Germline V lookup: CDR1 SGHAT, CDR2 FQNNGV. This CDR3 region has 19 residues. Filled out from reference TRBV11-2 and TRBJ1-3, the complete variable domain reads EAGVAQSPRYKIIEKRQSVAFWCNPISGHATLYWYQQILGQGPKLLIQFQNNGVVDDSQLPKDRFSAERLKGVDSTLKIQPAKLEDSAVYLCTSSSRTDRGAYSGNTIYFGEGSWLTVV.

CDR3 bases: TGTGCCAGCAGCCCCCGGGGGTCGCGGACCATGGGTAATGAGCAGTTCTTC. This gives the protein CASSPRGSRTMGNEQFF. The chain links TRBV11-3 to TRBJ2-1, with D possibly TRBD2 on 6 matching bases. This CDR3 spans 17 amino acids. The germline CDR1 and CDR2 sequences are SGHNT and YENEEA. Trimming removed 5 bases at V and 7 bases at J, with 24 bases between.

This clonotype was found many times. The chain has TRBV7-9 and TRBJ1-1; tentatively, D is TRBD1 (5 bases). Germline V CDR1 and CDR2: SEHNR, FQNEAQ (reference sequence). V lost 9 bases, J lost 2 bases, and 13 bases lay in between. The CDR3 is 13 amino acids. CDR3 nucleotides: TGTGCCAGTAAAATGGGGGGAAACACTGAAGCTTTCTTT. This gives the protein CASKMGGNTEAFF.

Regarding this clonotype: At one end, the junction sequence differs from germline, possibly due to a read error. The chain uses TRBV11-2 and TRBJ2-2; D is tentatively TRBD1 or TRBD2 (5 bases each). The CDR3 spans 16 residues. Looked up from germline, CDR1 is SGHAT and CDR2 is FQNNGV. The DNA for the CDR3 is TGTGCCAGCAGTCGCGGCGTGGGGGTTCGGACCGAGGAGCTGTTTTTT. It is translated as CASSRGVGVRTEELFF.

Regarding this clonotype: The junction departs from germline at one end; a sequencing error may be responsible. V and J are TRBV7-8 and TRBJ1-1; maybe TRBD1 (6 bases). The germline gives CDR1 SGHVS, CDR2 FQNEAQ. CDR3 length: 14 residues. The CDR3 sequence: CASSLVSRDTEPFF. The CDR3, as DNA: TGTGCCAGCAGCTTAGTTTCCAGGGACACTGAACCTTTCTTT.

DNA of the CDR3: TGCAGCGCCGATCAGGGAGCTCTGAAGGGCGACTACACCTTC. It yields the protein CSADQGALKGDYTF. This sequence joins TRBV29-1 and TRBJ1-2; a possible D gene is TRBD1 (5 bases). CDR1 SQVTM and CDR2 ANQGSEA come from the germline V gene. The CDR3 totals 14 residues. Trimming took 7 bases from V and 10 from J, leaving 25 bases between them.

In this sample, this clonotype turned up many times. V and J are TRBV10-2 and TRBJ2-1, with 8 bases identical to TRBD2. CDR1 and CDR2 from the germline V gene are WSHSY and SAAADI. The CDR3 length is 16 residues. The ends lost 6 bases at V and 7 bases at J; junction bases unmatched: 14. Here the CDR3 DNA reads TGCGCCAGCAGGGGGCCGGGACTAGGCTTTGTGAATGAGCAGTTCTTC. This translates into CASRGPGLGFVNEQFF.

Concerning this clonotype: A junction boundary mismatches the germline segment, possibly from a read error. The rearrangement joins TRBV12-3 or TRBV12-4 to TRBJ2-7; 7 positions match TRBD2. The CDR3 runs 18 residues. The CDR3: CANSVGSGRQRGAYEQYF. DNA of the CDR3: TGTGCCAACAGTGTAGGGTCTGGGAGGCAACGGGGGGCCTACGAGCAGTACTTC.

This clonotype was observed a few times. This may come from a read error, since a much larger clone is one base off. The CDR3 nucleotides read TGCAGCGTGACTGGGACAGGGGAATCCTACGAGCAGTACTTC. It is translated as CSVTGTGESYEQYF. V is TRBV29-1 and J is TRBJ2-7, with 10 bases that match TRBD1. V trimming: 6 bases; J trimming: 1 base; junction bases outside the gene matches: 6. The germline gives CDR1 SQVTM, CDR2 ANQGSEA. This CDR3 is 14 amino acids long.